The clone carrying this T cell receptor beta chain was observed at least ten times. What it recognizes is unknown. Germline V lookup: CDR1 MNHEY, CDR2 SMNVEV (reference sequence). CDR3 size: 16 residues. V was pared by 5 bases and J by 0 bases, with 7 bases of the junction left unmatched. Time point described: newly diagnosed GD, antithyroid drugs for less than 3 months. TCR sequences were obtained from RNA taken from PBMCs. These data come from a study of regulatory T cells in long-lasting Graves disease. Study-wide results and limits: Persistent patients had more shared public clonotypes (fewer than 3,000) than new patients (approximately 920).

Relying on iRepertoire HTBI primers and Arm-PCR of CDR3 regions, the team built TCR beta libraries. Original processing notes: Samples jointly harbored about 63 TRBV and about 14 TRBJ segments. TCRdb reanalysed the multiplex PCR reads using MiXCR and keeps one entry per CDR3 protein. The V and J calls come from TCRdb's annotation, not from the publication. The repertoire consists of about 220,000 distinct CDR3 sequences, with about 16% occurring once and the leading ten covering approximately 20%. The chain has TRBV27 and TRBJ2-5; 9 nucleotides agree with TRBD2. The material sequenced was peripheral blood mononuclear cells (PBMCs), taken at new diagnosis, from a patient treated with antithyroid drugs. This clonotype originated in a female donor with Graves disease. DNA for the CDR3: TGTGCCAGCAGTCCCTTAGCGGGAGTTCACCAAGAGACCCAGTACTTC. As protein: CASSPLAGVHQETQYF.